A single count supports the clone carrying this TCR beta chain. The sample comes from a study of blood T cell repertoires in COVID-19. Study details: COVID-19 samples from acute and convalescent phases originated in the United States, Italy and Spain. The cDNA or gDNA used as material had been derived from T cells, B-cell-depleted T cells, or PBMCs.

Source study methods: The authors estimated nucleated cell counts from reference gene primer amplification. The table came from immunoSEQ multiplex PCR; TCRdb's copy has only in-frame clones and leaves some out. V and J calls and clone size are as listed in that table; D and trimming were resolved from the DNA. This table holds around 85,000 clones, 86% found once. In germline, CDR1 is SEHNR, CDR2 FQNEAQ (reference sequence). With 5 bases clipped from V and 2 bases from J, the junction kept 10 bases outside the gene matches. This CDR3 spans 16 amino acids. The TCR sequence derives from a man in his fifties or sixties with active COVID-19. V gene TRBV7-9 combines with J gene TRBJ2-3, with 7 bases matching TRBD1. Input material: peripheral blood. The CDR3 coding sequence is TGTGCCAGCAGCGAGGGCCGGGACAGCTACACAGATACGCAGTATTTT. It encodes CASSEGRDSYTDTQYF.